This TCR beta chain was observed in a study of T cell repertoires in ileal Crohn's disease. Whole-study context: The M6 sample came from neoterminal ileum during colonoscopy after surgery.

Regarding the study as a whole: Compared with CD4 T cells, sorted CD8 cells carried more expanded clones. Postoperative endoscopy occurred within one year, median about 6.9 months.

Regarding this clone: Its antigen is still unknown.

Specified time point: neoterminal ileum biopsy at postoperative endoscopy, about 6 months after surgery. CDR3 length equals 12 residues. Between the trimmed V and J ends, which lost 3 bases and 2 bases, there was a span of 5 bases. Germline assignment: CDR1 MGHDK and CDR2 SYGVNS. TCRdb keeps only in-frame clones here, not all; method: immunoSEQ multiplex PCR. The table lists 2,400 or so clones, about 78% of them singletons. The sequenced sample consisted of ileal tissue. The chain combines TRBV25-1 with TRBJ2-7; no reliable D call. This TCR came from an adult with Crohn's disease. Written as DNA, the CDR3 is TGTGCCAGCAGTGACCAGGCCTACGAGCAGTACTTC. Translation gives CASSDQAYEQYF.